These 6 T cell receptor beta chains were sequenced from one sample in a study of T-cell reconstitution after alpha-beta-depleted transplantation in children. TCRbeta library construction was performed incorporating unique molecular identifiers. TCRdb independently ran MiXCR on the PCR reads; one entry per CDR3 protein. Here the sample spans hundreds of thousands of distinct CDR3 sequences, around 25% being singletons. The source material was PBMCs, mostly from graft donor cells, sampled 360 days after TCRalphabeta/CD19-depleted stem cell transplant. These receptors were obtained from a female patient aged 2-10 years who had a stem cell transplant for congenital amegakaryocytic thrombocytopenia, so the T cells may come from the graft donor.

This clonotype was seen only a few times. The chain is built from TRBV6-5 and TRBJ1-2, with TRBD1 matching 8 bases. J gave up 6 bases and V 3 bases, and 9 bases lay outside the gene matches. The germline V gene has CDR1 MNHEY and CDR2 SVGAGI. The CDR3 spans 15 residues. Written as DNA, the CDR3 is TGTGCCAGCAGTTATTATAATGACAGGGGTGATGGCTACACCTTC. Amino acids: CASSYYNDRGDGYTF.

The V gene is TRBV2, the J gene TRBJ2-5; D is uncertain. V lost 4 bases and J lost 5, with 11 bases in between. The length of the CDR3 is 13 residues. The germline CDR1 and CDR2 sequences are SNHLY and FYNNEI. CDR3 nucleotide sequence: TGTGCCAGCAGTGTGGGTAGGGTGGAGACCCAGTACTTC. This encodes CASSVGRVETQYF.

CDR3 DNA sequence: TGTGCCAGCAGCCAAGAAGGCCAGTGGGTCGCCGGGGAGCTGTTTTTT. Translation: CASSQEGQWVAGELFF. The rearrangement joins TRBV3-1 to TRBJ2-2; D unclear. This CDR3 is built from 16 residues. Germline CDR1 and CDR2: LGHDT and YNNKEL (reference sequence). V lost 0 bases, J lost 6 bases, and 14 bases lay in between.

V is TRBV5-4 and J is TRBJ1-1, with 11 bases matching TRBD1. Germline V gene sequence: CDR1 SGHNT, CDR2 YYREEE (reference sequence). The J segment lost 9 bases and the V segment lost 2 bases, leaving 6 bases of the junction unmatched. There are 14 residues in the CDR3. The CDR3 DNA reads as TGTGCCAGCAGCTTCGCCGGACAGGGGGCGAAAGCTTTCTTT. This gives the protein CASSFAGQGAKAFF.

This sequence joins TRBV4-1 and TRBJ2-4; 11 nucleotides match TRBD1. Germline CDR1 MGHRA, CDR2 YSYEKL. With V trimmed by 6 bases and J by 1 base, 2 bases remained unmatched. This CDR3 has 15 amino acids. Here the CDR3 DNA reads TGCGCCAGCAGATGGGACAGGGGGGCCAAAAACATTCAGTACTTC. Residues: CASRWDRGAKNIQYF.

V and J are TRBV5-4 and TRBJ2-1; D uncertain. V shed 4 bases and J shed 4 bases, with 12 bases lying between them. The germline V gene encodes CDR1 SGHNT and CDR2 YYREEE (reference sequence). The CDR3 contains 14 residues. Written as DNA, the CDR3 is TGTGCCAGCAGCCCCCCGGTAGAGTACAATGAGCAGTTCTTC. Protein product: CASSPPVEYNEQFF.